The clone carrying this T cell receptor beta chain was counted at least ten times. The data were taken from a study of T-cell reconstitution after alpha-beta-depleted transplantation in children. Unique molecular identifiers were incorporated when the TCRbeta library was constructed. One entry per CDR3 protein results from TCRdb running MiXCR on the PCR reads. The data hold over 85,000 distinct CDR3 sequences, with 10% to 13% observed a single time. V gave up 4 bases and J gave up 8 bases, with 12 bases separating them. The CDR3 loop spans 13 amino acids. Germline V lookup: CDR1 LNHDA, CDR2 SQIVND (reference sequence).

Here the sequenced sample was PBMCs from the stem cell graft donor, taken from the stem cell graft. The receptor comes from a human donor who donated a stem cell graft to a child with acute lymphoblastic leukemia. The chain recombines TRBV19 with TRBJ2-1, with D unresolved. The CDR3 DNA reads TGTGCCAGTAGTAGTAGGTTAGGCGATGAGCAGTTCTTC. This sequence encodes CASSSRLGDEQFF. Using reference TRBV19 and TRBJ2-1 for the parts outside the CDR3, the full variable domain is DGGITQSPKYLFRKEGQNVTLSCEQNLNHDAMYWYRQDPGQGLRLIYYSQIVNDFQKGDIAEGYSVSREKKESFPLTVTSAQKNPTAFYLCASSSRLGDEQFFGPGTRLTVL.